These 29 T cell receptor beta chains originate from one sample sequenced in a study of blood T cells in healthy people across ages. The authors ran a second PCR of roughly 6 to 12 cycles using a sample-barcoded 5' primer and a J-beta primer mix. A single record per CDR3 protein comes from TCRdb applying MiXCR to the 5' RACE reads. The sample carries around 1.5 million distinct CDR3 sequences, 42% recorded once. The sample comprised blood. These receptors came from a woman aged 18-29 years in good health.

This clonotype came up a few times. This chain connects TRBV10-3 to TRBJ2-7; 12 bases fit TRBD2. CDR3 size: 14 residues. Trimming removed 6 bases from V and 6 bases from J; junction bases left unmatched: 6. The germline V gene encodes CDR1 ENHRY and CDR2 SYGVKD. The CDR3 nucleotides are TGTGCCATCAGGAGACTAGCGGGAGAAGGCGAGCAGTACTTC. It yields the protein CAIRRLAGEGEQYF.

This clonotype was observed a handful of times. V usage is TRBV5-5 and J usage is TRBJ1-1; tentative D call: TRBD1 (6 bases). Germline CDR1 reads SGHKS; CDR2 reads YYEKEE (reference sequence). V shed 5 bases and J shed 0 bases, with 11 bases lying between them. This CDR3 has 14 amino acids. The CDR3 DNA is TGTGCCAGCAGGCCCGGGACAATGAACACTGAAGCTTTCTTT. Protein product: CASRPGTMNTEAFF.

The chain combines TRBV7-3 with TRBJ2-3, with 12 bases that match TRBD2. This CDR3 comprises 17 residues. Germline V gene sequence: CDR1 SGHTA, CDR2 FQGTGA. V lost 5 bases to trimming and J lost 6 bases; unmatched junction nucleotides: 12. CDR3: CASSRTPSGGAQDTQYF. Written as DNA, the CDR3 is TGTGCCAGCAGCCGAACCCCTAGCGGGGGGGCCCAGGATACGCAGTATTTT.

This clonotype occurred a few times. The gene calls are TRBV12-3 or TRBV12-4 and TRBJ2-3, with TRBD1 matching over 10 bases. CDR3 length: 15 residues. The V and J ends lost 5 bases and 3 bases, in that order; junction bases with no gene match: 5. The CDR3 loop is CASSADRGITDTQYF. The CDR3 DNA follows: TGTGCCAGCAGTGCGGACAGGGGGATAACAGATACGCAGTATTTT.

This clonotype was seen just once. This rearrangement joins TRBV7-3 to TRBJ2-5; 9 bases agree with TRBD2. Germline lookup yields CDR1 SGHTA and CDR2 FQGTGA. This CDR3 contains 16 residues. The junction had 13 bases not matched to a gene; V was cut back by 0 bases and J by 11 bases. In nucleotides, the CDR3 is TGTGCCAGCAGCTTAACGTTGGGCGGGGGGGCCGATGAGCAGTACTTC. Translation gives CASSLTLGGGADEQYF.

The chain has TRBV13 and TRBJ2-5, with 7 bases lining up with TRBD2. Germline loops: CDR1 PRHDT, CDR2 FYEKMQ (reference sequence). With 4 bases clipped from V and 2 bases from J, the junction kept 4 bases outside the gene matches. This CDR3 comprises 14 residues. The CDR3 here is CASSYGGKQETQYF. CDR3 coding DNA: TGTGCCAGCAGCTACGGGGGGAAACAAGAGACCCAGTACTTC.

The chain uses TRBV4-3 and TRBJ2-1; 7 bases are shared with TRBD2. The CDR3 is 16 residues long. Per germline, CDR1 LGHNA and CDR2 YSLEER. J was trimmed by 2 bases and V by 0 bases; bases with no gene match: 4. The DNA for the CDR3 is TGCGCCAGCAGCCAAGACGCTAGCGGACCCTACAATGAGCAGTTCTTC. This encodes CASSQDASGPYNEQFF.

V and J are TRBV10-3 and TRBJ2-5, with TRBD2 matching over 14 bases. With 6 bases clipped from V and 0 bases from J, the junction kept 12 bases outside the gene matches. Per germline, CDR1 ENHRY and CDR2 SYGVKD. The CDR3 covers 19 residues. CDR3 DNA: TGTGCCATCAGAACGGATGGGACTAGCGGGGGAATTGACCAAGAGACCCAGTACTTC. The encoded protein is CAIRTDGTSGGIDQETQYF.

CDR3 DNA: TGTGCCAGCAGCCCGGACCTCAGGGGAATAGCCAAAAACATTCAGTACTTC. Protein sequence: CASSPDLRGIAKNIQYF. The V and J genes are TRBV7-2 and TRBJ2-4, with D maybe TRBD1 (6 bases). The V end was cut by 5 bases, the J end by 0 bases, with 17 bases between. The CDR3 length is 17 residues. Germline V gives CDR1 SGHTA, CDR2 FQGNSA.

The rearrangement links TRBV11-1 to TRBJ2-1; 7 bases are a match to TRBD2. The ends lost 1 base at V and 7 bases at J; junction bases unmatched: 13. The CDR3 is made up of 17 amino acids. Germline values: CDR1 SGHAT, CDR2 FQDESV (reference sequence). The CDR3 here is CASSLGTSDLALNEQFF. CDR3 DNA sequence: TGTGCCAGCAGCTTAGGCACTAGCGACCTCGCATTAAATGAGCAGTTCTTC.

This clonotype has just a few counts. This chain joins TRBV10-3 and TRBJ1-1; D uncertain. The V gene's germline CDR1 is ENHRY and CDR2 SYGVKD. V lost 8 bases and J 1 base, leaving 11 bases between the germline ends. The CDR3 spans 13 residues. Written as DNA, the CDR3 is TGTGCCATCGCGCCCATGGAGAACACTGAAGCTTTCTTT. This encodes CAIAPMENTEAFF.

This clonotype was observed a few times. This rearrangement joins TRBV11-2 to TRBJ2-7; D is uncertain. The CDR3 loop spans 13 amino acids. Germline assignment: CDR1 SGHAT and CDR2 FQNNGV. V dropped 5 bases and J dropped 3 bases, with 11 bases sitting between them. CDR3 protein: CASSTTVDYEQYF. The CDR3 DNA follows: TGTGCCAGCAGCACGACGGTAGACTACGAGCAGTACTTC.

This CDR3 reads CASSLDRGSGYTF. DNA of the CDR3: TGTGCCAGCAGTTTAGATCGGGGGTCTGGCTACACCTTC. The J gene is TRBJ1-2, the V gene TRBV27; a possible D gene is TRBD1 (5 bases). The length of the CDR3 is 13 residues. V was pared by 2 bases and J by 7 bases, with 11 bases between. From germline, CDR1 is MNHEY and CDR2 SMNVEV (reference sequence).

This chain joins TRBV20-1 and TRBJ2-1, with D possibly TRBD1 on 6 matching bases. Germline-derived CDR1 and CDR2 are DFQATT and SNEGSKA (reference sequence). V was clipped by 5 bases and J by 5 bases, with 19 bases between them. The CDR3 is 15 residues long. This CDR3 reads CSAVRGSIRHNEQFF. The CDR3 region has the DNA TGCAGTGCTGTCAGGGGTTCTATTAGGCACAATGAGCAGTTCTTC.

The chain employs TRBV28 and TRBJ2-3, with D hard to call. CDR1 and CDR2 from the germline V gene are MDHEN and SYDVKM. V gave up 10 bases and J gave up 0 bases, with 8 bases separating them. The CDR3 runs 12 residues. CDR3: CATQASTDTQYF. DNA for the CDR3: TGTGCCACGCAGGCTAGCACAGATACGCAGTATTTT. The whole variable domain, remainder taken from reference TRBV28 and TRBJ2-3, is DVKVTQSSRYLVKRTGEKVFLECVQDMDHENMFWYRQDPGLGLRLIYFSYDVKMKEKGDIPEGYSVSREKKERFSLILESASTNQTSMYLCATQASTDTQYFGPGTRLTVL.

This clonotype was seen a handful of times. In DNA form, the CDR3 reads TGCGCCAGCCGCTCGAGGGACTACGAGCAGTACTTC. Translation gives CASRSRDYEQYF. The chain employs TRBV5-1 and TRBJ2-7; D possibly corresponds to TRBD2 (5 bases). Germline V gene data show CDR1 as SGHRS and CDR2 as YFSETQ. Trimming removed 7 bases at V and 3 bases at J, with 11 bases between. This CDR3 is 12 amino acids long.

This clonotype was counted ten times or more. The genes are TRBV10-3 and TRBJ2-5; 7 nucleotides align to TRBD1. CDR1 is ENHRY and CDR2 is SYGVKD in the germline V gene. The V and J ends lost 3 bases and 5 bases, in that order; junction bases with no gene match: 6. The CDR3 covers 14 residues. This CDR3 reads CAISERQGVETQYF. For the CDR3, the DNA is TGTGCCATCAGTGAACGTCAGGGGGTGGAGACCCAGTACTTC.

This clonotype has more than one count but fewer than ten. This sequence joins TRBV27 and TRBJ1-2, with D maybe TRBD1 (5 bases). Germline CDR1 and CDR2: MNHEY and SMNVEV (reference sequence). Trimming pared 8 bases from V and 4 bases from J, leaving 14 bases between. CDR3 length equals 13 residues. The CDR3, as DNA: TGTGCCAGCGGCTTTGGGGGGATCTATGGCTACACCTTC. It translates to CASGFGGIYGYTF.

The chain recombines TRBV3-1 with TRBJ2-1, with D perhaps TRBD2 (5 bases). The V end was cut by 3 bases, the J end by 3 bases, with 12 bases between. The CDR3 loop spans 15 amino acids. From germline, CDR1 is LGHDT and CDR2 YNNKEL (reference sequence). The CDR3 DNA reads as TGTGCCAGCAGCCACGAGAAGCGGAGCTACAATGAGCAGTTCTTC. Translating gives CASSHEKRSYNEQFF.

The CDR3 is CASKHGKDTQYF. DNA of the CDR3: TGTGCCAGCAAACACGGGAAAGATACGCAGTATTTT. The J gene is TRBJ2-3, the V gene TRBV27; TRBD2 is a possible D gene (5 bases). Germline V CDR1 and CDR2: MNHEY, SMNVEV (reference sequence). V was cut by 7 bases and J by 5 bases, with 10 bases left in between. The CDR3 totals 12 residues.

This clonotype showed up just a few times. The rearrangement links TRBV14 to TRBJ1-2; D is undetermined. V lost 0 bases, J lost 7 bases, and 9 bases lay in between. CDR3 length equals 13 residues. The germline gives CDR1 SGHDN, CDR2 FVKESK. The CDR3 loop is CASSQDALFGYTF. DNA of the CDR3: TGTGCCAGCAGCCAAGATGCTCTATTTGGCTACACCTTC.

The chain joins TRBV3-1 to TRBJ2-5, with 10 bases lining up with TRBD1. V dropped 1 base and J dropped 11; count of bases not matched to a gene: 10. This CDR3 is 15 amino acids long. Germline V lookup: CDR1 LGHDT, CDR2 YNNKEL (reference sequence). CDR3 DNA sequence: TGTGCCAGCAGCCAAGGTTCCGGGACAGGGGATGAGCAGTACTTC. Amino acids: CASSQGSGTGDEQYF.

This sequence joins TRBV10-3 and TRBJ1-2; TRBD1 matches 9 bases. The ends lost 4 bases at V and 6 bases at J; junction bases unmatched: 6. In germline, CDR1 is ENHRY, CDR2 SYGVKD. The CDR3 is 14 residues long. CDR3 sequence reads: CAISVPGQGDGYTF. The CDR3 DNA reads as TGTGCCATCAGTGTCCCGGGACAGGGTGATGGCTACACCTTC.

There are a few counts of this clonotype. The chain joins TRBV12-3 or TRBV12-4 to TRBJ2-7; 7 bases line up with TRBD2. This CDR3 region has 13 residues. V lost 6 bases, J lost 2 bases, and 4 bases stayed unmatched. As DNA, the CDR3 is TGTGCCAGCAGAGACGGACTAGCCTACGAGCAGTACTTC. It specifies CASRDGLAYEQYF.

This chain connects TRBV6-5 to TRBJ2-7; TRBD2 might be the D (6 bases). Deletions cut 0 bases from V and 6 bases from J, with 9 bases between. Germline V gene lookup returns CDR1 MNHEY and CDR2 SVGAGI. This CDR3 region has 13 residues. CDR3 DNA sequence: TGTGCCAGCAGTTACTCGACCGGGGGCGAGCAGTACTTC. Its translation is CASSYSTGGEQYF.

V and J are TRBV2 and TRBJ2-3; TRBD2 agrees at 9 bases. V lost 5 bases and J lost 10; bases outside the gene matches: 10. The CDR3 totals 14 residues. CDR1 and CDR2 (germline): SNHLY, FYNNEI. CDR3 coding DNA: TGTGCCAGCAGTTCTGGGACTAGCCAGGAGGCGCAGTATTTT. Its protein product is CASSSGTSQEAQYF.

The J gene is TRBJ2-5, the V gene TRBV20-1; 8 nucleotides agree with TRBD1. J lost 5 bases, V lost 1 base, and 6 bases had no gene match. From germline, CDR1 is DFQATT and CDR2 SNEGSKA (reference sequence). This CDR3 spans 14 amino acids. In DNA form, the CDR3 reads TGCAGTGCTAGAGGTCAGGGGGCTAAGGAGACCCAGTACTTC. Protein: CSARGQGAKETQYF.

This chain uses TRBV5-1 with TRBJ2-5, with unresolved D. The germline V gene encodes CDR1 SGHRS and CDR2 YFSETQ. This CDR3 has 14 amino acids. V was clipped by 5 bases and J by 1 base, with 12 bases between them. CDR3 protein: CASRFGTGQETQYF. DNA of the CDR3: TGCGCCAGCAGATTTGGCACCGGCCAAGAGACCCAGTACTTC.

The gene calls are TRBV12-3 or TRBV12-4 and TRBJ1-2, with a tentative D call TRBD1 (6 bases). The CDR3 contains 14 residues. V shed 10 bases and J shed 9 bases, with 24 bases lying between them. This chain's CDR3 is CANSNGGAGDRYTF. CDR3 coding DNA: TGTGCCAACTCCAATGGTGGGGCAGGGGATCGCTACACCTTC.